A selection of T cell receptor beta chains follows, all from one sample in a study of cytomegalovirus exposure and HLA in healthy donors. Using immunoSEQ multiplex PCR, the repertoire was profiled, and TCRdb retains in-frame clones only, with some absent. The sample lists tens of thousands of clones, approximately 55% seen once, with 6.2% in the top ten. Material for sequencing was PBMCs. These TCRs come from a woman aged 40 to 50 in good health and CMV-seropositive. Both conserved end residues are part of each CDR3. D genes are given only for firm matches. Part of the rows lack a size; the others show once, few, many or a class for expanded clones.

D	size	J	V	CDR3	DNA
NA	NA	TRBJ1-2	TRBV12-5	CASGFSSPNYGYTF	TGTGCTAGTGGTTTCTCCAGTCCTAACTATGGCTACACCTTC
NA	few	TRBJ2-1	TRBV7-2	CASSLEQSSYNEQFF	TGTGCCAGCAGCTTAGAACAAAGCTCCTACAATGAGCAGTTCTTC
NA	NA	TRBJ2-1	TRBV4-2	CASSQYGGSINEQFF	TGTGCCAGCAGCCAATACGGGGGATCTATCAATGAGCAGTTCTTC
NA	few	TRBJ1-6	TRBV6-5	CAGRISPLHF	TGTGCAGGGAGAATTTCACCCCTCCACTTT
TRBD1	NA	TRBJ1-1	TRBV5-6	CASSLKQGWTEAFF	TGTGCCAGCAGCTTGAAACAGGGGTGGACTGAAGCTTTCTTT
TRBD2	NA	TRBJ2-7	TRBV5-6	CASSAGGRYEQYF	TGTGCCAGCAGCGCGGGGGGGCGATACGAGCAGTACTTC
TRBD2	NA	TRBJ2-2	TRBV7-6	CASSTSGGAIPTGELFF	TGTGCCAGCAGCACTAGCGGGGGGGCTATCCCCACCGGGGAGCTGTTTTTT
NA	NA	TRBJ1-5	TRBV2	CASSERGLSNQPQHF	TGTGCCAGCAGTGAAAGGGGCTTAAGCAATCAGCCCCAGCATTTT
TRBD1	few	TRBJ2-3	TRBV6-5	CASRDSSTDTQYF	TGTGCCAGCCGGGACAGTAGCACAGATACGCAGTATTTT
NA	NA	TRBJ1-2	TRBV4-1	CASSQYTDTSPRPSYTF	TGCGCCAGCAGCCAATACACGGACACCTCCCCACGACCCAGCTACACCTTC
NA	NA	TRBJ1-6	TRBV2	CASNWGGISSPLHF	TGTGCCAGCAATTGGGGAGGGATCAGTTCACCCCTCCACTTT
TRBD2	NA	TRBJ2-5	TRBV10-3	CAIGGLAGARGQETQYF	TGTGCCATCGGGGGACTAGCGGGGGCCCGAGGGCAAGAGACCCAGTACTTC
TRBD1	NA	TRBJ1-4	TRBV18	CASSPWTGREKLFF	TGTGCCAGCTCTCCCTGGACAGGGCGCGAAAAACTGTTTTTT
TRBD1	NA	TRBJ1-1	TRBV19	CASSSDRVPEAFF	TGTGCCAGTAGTAGCGACAGGGTACCTGAAGCTTTCTTT
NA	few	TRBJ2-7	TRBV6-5	CASSITRYYEQYF	TGTGCCAGCAGCATTACAAGATACTACGAGCAGTACTTC
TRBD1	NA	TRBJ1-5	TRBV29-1	CSVTDRGRDQPQHF	TGCAGCGTGACAGACAGGGGACGGGATCAGCCCCAGCATTTT
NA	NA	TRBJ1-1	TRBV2	CASSEERSLNTEAFF	TGTGCCAGCAGTGAAGAGCGGAGTTTGAACACTGAAGCTTTCTTT
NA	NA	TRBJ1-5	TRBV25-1	CASSGQQEGISNQPQHF	TGTGCCAGCAGTGGGCAACAGGAGGGAATTAGCAATCAGCCCCAGCATTTT
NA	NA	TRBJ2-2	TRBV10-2	CASNDDSTGELFF	TGCGCCAGCAACGATGACAGCACCGGGGAGCTGTTTTTT
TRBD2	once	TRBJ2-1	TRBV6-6	CASSSGTSGYNEQFF	TGTGCCAGCAGTTCCGGGACTAGCGGTTACAATGAGCAGTTCTTC
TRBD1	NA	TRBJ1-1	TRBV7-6	CASSSDRGNTEAFF	TGTGCCAGCAGCTCCGACAGGGGGAACACTGAAGCTTTCTTT
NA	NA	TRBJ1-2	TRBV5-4	CASSSDLTGFNYGYTF	TGTGCCAGCAGCTCGGACCTGACAGGTTTTAACTATGGCTACACCTTC
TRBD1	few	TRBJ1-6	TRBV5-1	CASSLLGQVSGSPLHF	TGCGCCAGCAGCTTGTTAGGACAGGTATCGGGATCACCCCTCCACTTT
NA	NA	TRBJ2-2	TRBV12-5	CASGTQGGTGELFF	TGTGCTAGTGGTACACAGGGAGGGACCGGGGAGCTGTTTTTT
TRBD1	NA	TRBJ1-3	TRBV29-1	CSVGQSGNTIYF	TGCAGCGTGGGACAGTCTGGAAACACCATATATTTT
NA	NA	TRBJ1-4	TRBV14	CASSPWGGDDEKLFF	TGTGCCAGCAGCCCCTGGGGGGGCGACGATGAAAAACTGTTTTTT